The T cell receptor (beta chain) described here comes from a study of T cells in Graves' hyperthyroidism and ophthalmopathy. On the study more broadly: Peripheral blood sampling occurred at initial diagnosis, before any treatment.

Out of roughly 9.1 ml of fresh peripheral blood came the PBMCs. TCR beta CDR3 sequences were amplified from RNA transcripts. Initially, a first-round RT-PCR of the TCR CDR3 employed the HTBI primer set. TCRdb passed the multiplex PCR reads through MiXCR, listing each CDR3 protein once. The table has a few hundred thousand distinct CDR3 sequences, around 13% seen once. Study outcomes and limitations: Ophthalmopathy was distinguished from stable hyperthyroidism by 13 V-J signatures. Most thyroid clonotypes expanded above 0.001 appeared in blood too.

This clonotype showed up many times. Its target is not known. V was shortened by 3 bases and J by 4 bases, with 19 bases between the two germline ends. The germline V gene encodes CDR1 DFQATT and CDR2 SNEGSKA (reference sequence). The CDR3 has 16 residues. The clonotype was recovered from a woman aged 40 to 50 with Graves' ophthalmopathy. Sample: blood. The V call is TRBV20-1, the J call TRBJ1-5, with D unclear. CDR3 bases: TGCAGTGCTAGGGGATATGGCGGGCTTGAGAATCAGCCCCAGCATTTT. It codes for CSARGYGGLENQPQHF.